This T cell receptor beta chain was obtained from a study of shared clonotypes between healthy human individuals. On this clone itself: Distinct nucleotide sequences in the sample also encode this CDR3.

Germline V gives CDR1 DFQATT, CDR2 SNEGSKA (reference sequence). Trimming pared 4 bases from V and 2 bases from J, leaving 5 bases between. The CDR3 is 11 amino acids. This table comes from immunoSEQ multiplex PCR, and its TCRdb copy is limited to in-frame clones, with some not included. The top ten hold about 0.39% of the sample, which has approximately 2.3 million clones, 85% to 95% seen once. This rearrangement joins TRBV20-1 to TRBJ2-5, with D uncertain. This TCR derives from a man aged 18 to 29 in good health. Some clones in this sample may be carry-over from other donors' samples. Sequences were obtained from naive CD4+ T cells from PBMCs. Subset given: CD45RA+ positively selected. The CDR3 DNA is TGCAGTGCTACGACGCAAGAGACCCAGTACTTC. Amino acids: CSATTQETQYF.